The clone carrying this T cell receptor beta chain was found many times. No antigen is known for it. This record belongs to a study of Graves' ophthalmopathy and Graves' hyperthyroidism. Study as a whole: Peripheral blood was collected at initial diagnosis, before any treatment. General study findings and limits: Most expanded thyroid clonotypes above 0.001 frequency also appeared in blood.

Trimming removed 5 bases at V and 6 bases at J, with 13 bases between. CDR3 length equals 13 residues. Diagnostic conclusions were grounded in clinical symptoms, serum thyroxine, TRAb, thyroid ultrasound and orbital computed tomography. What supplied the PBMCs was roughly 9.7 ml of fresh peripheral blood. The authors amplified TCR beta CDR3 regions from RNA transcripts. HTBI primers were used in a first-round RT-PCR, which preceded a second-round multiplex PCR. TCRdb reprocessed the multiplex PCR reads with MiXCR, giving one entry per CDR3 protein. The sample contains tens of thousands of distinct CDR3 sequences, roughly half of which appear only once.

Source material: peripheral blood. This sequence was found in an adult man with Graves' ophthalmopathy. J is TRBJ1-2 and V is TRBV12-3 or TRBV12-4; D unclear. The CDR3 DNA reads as TGTGCCAGCAGTATACAGACGTTCCATGGCTACACCTTC. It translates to CASSIQTFHGYTF.